This T cell receptor (beta chain) was identified during a study of T cell repertoires in cytomegalovirus infection. Turning to the study itself: Selection of CMV epitopes for the study included recently identified HLA-C-restricted and well-studied HLA-B-restricted ones. CMV infection plus the matching HLA type was flagged by public TCR beta signatures.

A single record per CDR3 protein comes from TCRdb applying MiXCR to the reads. Of roughly 920,000 distinct CDR3 sequences listed, around 32% are singletons. Regarding the study as a whole: There were carriers of CMV plus the relevant HLA, and cumulative public TCR beta family frequency identified them. Ex vivo responses were dominated by HLA-C-restricted CMV-specific TCR beta clonotypes.

The CDR3 is 15 amino acids. After removal of 8 bases from V and 3 bases from J, the junction contained 12 bases not matched to a gene. Germline V CDR1 and CDR2: MNHEY, SVGAGI. This clonotype appeared many times. The target antigen is unknown. This chain links TRBV6-5 with TRBJ2-5; TRBD1 aligns across 7 bases. The sample was cultured CD8+ T cells from PBMCs, taken from culture after CMV antigen stimulation. The source is a human donor in good health (CMV status not recorded). Some clones in this sample may be carry-over from other donors' samples. The DNA of the CDR3 is TGTGCCAGCGCATTGTTCAGGGGGAACGAAGAGACCCAGTACTTC. The encoded protein is CASALFRGNEETQYF.